This entry lists 3 T cell receptor beta chains sequenced from one sample in a study of CD8 T cells in ankylosing spondylitis. Using its own MiXCR run on the 5' RACE reads, TCRdb lists one record per CDR3 protein. The sample shows 250,000 or so distinct CDR3 sequences, about 10% of them seen only once. Sequenced: blood, either unsorted or a sorted T cell fraction (not recorded which). The receptors stem from a male donor with ankylosing spondylitis or in good health (not recorded which).

The sample holds many counts of this clonotype. The chain couples TRBV5-1 to TRBJ2-3; D might be TRBD1 or TRBD2, each matching 5 bases. Germline V gene lookup returns CDR1 SGHRS and CDR2 YFSETQ. Trimming took off 0 bases at V and 2 bases at J, with 10 bases between the two ends. CDR3 length equals 15 residues. CDR3 in amino acids: CASSLDGADTDTQYF. DNA for the CDR3: TGCGCCAGCAGCTTGGACGGGGCGGACACAGATACGCAGTATTTT.

This clonotype was seen many times. The rearrangement links TRBV24-1 to TRBJ2-1; 9 bases line up with TRBD2. Looked up from germline, CDR1 is KGHDR and CDR2 is SFDVKD. Trimming removed 3 bases from V and 7 bases from J; junction bases left unmatched: 6. The CDR3 length is 15 residues. As DNA, the CDR3 is TGTGCCACCAGTGATCCAGCGGGAGGAGGAAATGAGCAGTTCTTC. This encodes CATSDPAGGGNEQFF.

This clonotype was counted at least ten times. The V gene is TRBV20-1, the J gene TRBJ1-2; 8 nucleotides match TRBD1. The V and J ends lost 1 base and 5 bases, in that order; junction bases with no gene match: 15. This CDR3 spans 17 amino acids. The germline V gene has CDR1 DFQATT and CDR2 SNEGSKA (reference sequence). CDR3 nucleotide sequence: TGCAGTGCTAGAGTTCTAGGGGGGACAGGTTTTTTATATGGCTACACCTTC. This codes for CSARVLGGTGFLYGYTF.